A single sample gave rise to the 23 T cell receptor beta chains below, sequenced in a study of regulatory T cells in long-lasting Graves disease. Regarding time point: newly diagnosed GD, antithyroid drugs for less than 3 months. PBMC-derived RNA was used for the TCR library. iRepertoire HTBI primers and Arm-PCR of CDR3 regions built TCR beta libraries. TCRdb reprocessed the multiplex PCR reads via MiXCR and lists one record per CDR3 protein. The sample yields a few hundred thousand distinct CDR3 sequences, about 17% seen once. This sample also belongs to another study, concerning T cells in Graves' hyperthyroidism and ophthalmopathy.

This sample comprised peripheral blood mononuclear cells (PBMCs), obtained at new diagnosis, from a patient treated with antithyroid drugs. These receptors all come from a woman younger than 30 with Graves disease.

This clonotype appeared many times. The V call is TRBV29-1, the J call TRBJ1-1; 9 positions agree with TRBD1. The CDR3 loop spans 18 amino acids. Germline V gene data show CDR1 as SQVTM and CDR2 as ANQGSEA. Germline trimming cut 5 bases from V and 3 bases from J; bases unmatched to any gene: 19. CDR3: CSVPTWKSTGGLDTEAFF. The DNA for the CDR3 is TGCAGCGTTCCAACCTGGAAAAGCACAGGGGGCTTGGACACTGAAGCTTTCTTT.

In this sample, this clonotype turned up once. The chain joins TRBV7-9 to TRBJ2-1, with TRBD1 matching over 8 bases. Germline loops: CDR1 SEHNR, CDR2 FQNEAQ (reference sequence). Losses at the gene ends were 2 bases for V and 3 bases for J; bases not matched to a gene: 12. The CDR3 runs to 18 residues. Written as DNA, the CDR3 is TGTGCCAGCAGCTTATTGCCCGGCGGAACAGGGGGCTACAATGAGCAGTTCTTC. The encoded protein is CASSLLPGGTGGYNEQFF. Filled out from reference TRBV7-9 and TRBJ2-1, the complete variable domain reads DTGVSQNPRHKITKRGQNVTFRCDPISEHNRLYWYRQTLGQGPEFLTYFQNEAQLEKSRLLSDRFSAERPKGSFSTLEIQRTEQGDSAMYLCASSLLPGGTGGYNEQFFGPGTRLTVL.

As concerns this clonotype: A read error likely explains this, since a far larger clone differs by one base. This chain joins TRBV11-1 and TRBJ2-3; 8 positions agree with TRBD1. The junction had 4 bases not matched to a gene; V was cut back by 5 bases and J by 0 bases. In germline, CDR1 is SGHAT, CDR2 FQDESV (reference sequence). The CDR3 sequence is 15 residues long. The CDR3 is CASSGRQGSTDTQYF. CDR3 nucleotide sequence: TGTGCCAGCAGCGGCAGACAGGGGAGCACAGATACGCAGTATTTT.

The genes are TRBV11-2 and TRBJ1-3; a possible D gene is TRBD1 (5 bases). CDR1 SGHAT and CDR2 FQNNGV come from the germline V gene. This CDR3 is built from 15 residues. Trimming pared 3 bases from V and 0 bases from J, leaving 9 bases between. The CDR3 reads CASSLARASGNTIYF. DNA for the CDR3: TGTGCCAGCAGCTTGGCCAGGGCCTCTGGAAACACCATATATTTT.

This clonotype was counted many times. The chain uses TRBV27 and TRBJ1-5; TRBD1 matches 11 bases. CDR1 MNHEY and CDR2 SMNVEV come from the germline V gene (reference sequence). This CDR3 comprises 15 residues. After removal of 5 bases from V and 6 bases from J, the junction contained 6 bases not matched to a gene. The CDR3 nucleotides are TGTGCCAGCAGTACCGGACAGGGGGCAGGTCAGCCCCAGCATTTT. It translates to CASSTGQGAGQPQHF.

The sample holds many counts of this clonotype. This chain links TRBV18 with TRBJ1-1, with a tentative D call TRBD1 (5 bases). The CDR3 loop spans 14 amino acids. V lost 3 bases to trimming and J lost 0 bases, with 8 bases between them. Germline assignment: CDR1 KGHSH and CDR2 LQKENI. CDR3 sequence: CASSPQGLNTEAFF. CDR3 coding DNA: TGTGCCAGCTCACCGCAGGGACTGAACACTGAAGCTTTCTTT.

This clonotype was seen only once. The genes are TRBV20-1 and TRBJ1-4; D is perhaps TRBD1 (6 bases). The CDR3 length is 15 residues. CDR1 is DFQATT and CDR2 is SNEGSKA in the germline V gene (reference sequence). Trimming took off 1 base at V and 10 bases at J, with 19 bases between the two ends. CDR3 nucleotide sequence: TGCAGTGCTAGAGCAGGCGCAGGGGACGGGGGAAAACTGTTTTTT. Translation gives CSARAGAGDGGKLFF.

This clonotype has more than one count but fewer than ten. A much larger clone lies a single base off, so this may be a read error. Since the CDR3 does not end with the conserved phenylalanine or tryptophan, this likely comes from a read error. The J gene is TRBJ1-1, the V gene TRBV4-2; weak D call: TRBD1 (6 bases). The CDR3 length is 12 residues. Between the trimmed V and J ends, which lost 10 bases and 1 base, there was a span of 10 bases. Germline V gene lookup returns CDR1 LGHNA and CDR2 YNFKEQ. The CDR3 nucleotides read TGTGCCACCGTGGGACAGAACACTGAAGCTTTCCTT. Amino acid sequence: CATVGQNTEAFL.

CDR3 in DNA: TGTGCCAGCAGCTTGATGATCAACACTGAAGCTTTCTTT. Amino acids: CASSLMINTEAFF. The J gene is TRBJ1-1, the V gene TRBV5-6; D remains unclear. Germline assignment: CDR1 SGHDT and CDR2 YYEEEE. CDR3 size: 13 residues. V was pared by 1 base and J by 2 bases, with 6 bases between.

This clonotype occurred many times. J is TRBJ1-1 and V is TRBV2; no definite D call. Germline loops: CDR1 SNHLY, CDR2 FYNNEI. The CDR3 contains 11 residues. V lost 6 bases, J lost 10 bases, and 12 bases lay in between. CDR3 coding DNA: TGTGCCAGCAGGGCGGATTTTGTAGCTTTCTTT. This gives the protein CASRADFVAFF.

The sample holds many counts of this clonotype. The V and J genes are TRBV20-1 and TRBJ2-1; 7 bases map to TRBD2. CDR3 length: 15 residues. V trimming: 1 base; J trimming: 8 bases; junction bases outside the gene matches: 11. Germline V gene data show CDR1 as DFQATT and CDR2 as SNEGSKA (reference sequence). The CDR3 nucleotides are TGCAGTGCTAGAGGTTTTGGGGGGGGGAAAGATGAGCAGTTCTTC. Amino acids: CSARGFGGGKDEQFF.

The CDR3 region is CASSAGRNRNTEAFF. In DNA form, the CDR3 reads TGTGCCAGCAGCGCTGGCAGGAATCGGAACACTGAAGCTTTCTTT. V gene TRBV12-3 or TRBV12-4 combines with J gene TRBJ1-1; no definite D call. This CDR3 spans 15 amino acids. The ends were cut back, 6 bases at V and 1 base at J, with 15 bases in the middle.

At least ten counts were recorded for this clonotype. The CDR3 bases are TGTGCCAGCAGCTACCCCGGACAGGGATCGTCAGATACGCAGTATTTT. It encodes CASSYPGQGSSDTQYF. The genes are TRBV7-3 and TRBJ2-3; 8 bases fit TRBD1. The CDR3 totals 16 residues. Germline V lookup: CDR1 SGHTA, CDR2 FQGTGA. The trim removed 4 bases at V and 4 bases at J, leaving 10 bases unmatched.

This rearrangement joins TRBV20-1 to TRBJ1-1; D unresolved. This CDR3 contains 12 residues. The germline V gene has CDR1 DFQATT and CDR2 SNEGSKA (reference sequence). The germline V and J ends were trimmed by 6 bases and 1 base, with 9 bases remaining between them. The chain's CDR3 is CSALRGNTEAFF. Here the CDR3 DNA reads TGCAGTGCCTTACGAGGGAACACTGAAGCTTTCTTT.

Many counts were recorded for this clonotype. The rearrangement links TRBV20-1 to TRBJ2-7; 10 nucleotides line up with TRBD1. V lost 5 bases, J lost 3 bases, and 7 bases stayed unmatched. From germline, CDR1 is DFQATT and CDR2 SNEGSKA (reference sequence). The CDR3 loop spans 14 amino acids. The CDR3 nucleotides read TGCAGTGCTGCGGGACAGGGGATCCACTACGAGCAGTACTTC. This encodes CSAAGQGIHYEQYF.

This clonotype was counted a few times. The chain has TRBV7-3 and TRBJ2-1; TRBD2 matches 7 bases. Unmatched junction bases numbered 6, after V lost 0 bases and J lost 10 bases. The CDR3 spans 14 residues. Germline assignment: CDR1 SGHTA and CDR2 FQGTGA. The CDR3 loop reads CASSLTGGREEQFF. CDR3 coding DNA: TGTGCCAGCAGCTTAACGGGTGGGAGGGAGGAGCAGTTCTTC.

The chain uses TRBV7-6 and TRBJ2-7; possible D gene TRBD1, 5 bases. From germline, CDR1 is SGHVS and CDR2 FNYEAQ. Trimming cost V 1 base and J 5 bases, with 15 bases left between them. This CDR3 region has 15 residues. The CDR3 loop reads CASSLESPGFHEQYF. The CDR3 DNA is TGTGCCAGCAGCTTAGAATCACCAGGGTTCCACGAGCAGTACTTC.

This clonotype came up a few times. This chain uses TRBV2 with TRBJ2-3; TRBD2 matches 9 bases. CDR1 is SNHLY and CDR2 is FYNNEI in the germline V gene. CDR3 length: 18 residues. V lost 0 bases, J lost 5 bases, and 12 bases stayed unmatched. The CDR3 loop is CASSEALVAGGPRDTQYF. DNA for the CDR3: TGTGCCAGCAGTGAAGCGCTTGTGGCGGGAGGGCCGAGAGATACGCAGTATTTT.

This clonotype was observed once. This chain uses TRBV7-3 with TRBJ1-1; 8 bases align to TRBD1. The CDR3 runs 16 residues. CDR1 and CDR2 (germline): SGHTA, FQGTGA. V was pared by 4 bases and J by 5 bases, with 12 bases of the junction left unmatched. CDR3 sequence reads: CASSSWTGPRETEAFF. The DNA of the CDR3 is TGTGCCAGCAGCTCCTGGACAGGGCCTAGAGAGACTGAAGCTTTCTTT.

In its sample, this clonotype was seen many times. The chain is built from TRBV7-2 and TRBJ2-2, with a weak D call TRBD1 (6 bases). Trimming removed 1 base from V and 5 bases from J, with 14 bases in between. This CDR3 region has 16 residues. Germline loops: CDR1 SGHTA, CDR2 FQGNSA. The CDR3 sequence is CASSLGWGRRTGELFF. The CDR3 DNA follows: TGTGCCAGCAGCTTAGGTTGGGGGCGGCGTACCGGGGAGCTGTTTTTT. Full variable domain (missing parts from reference TRBV7-2 and TRBJ2-2): GAGVSQSPSNKVTEKGKDVELRCDPISGHTALYWYRQSLGQGLEFLIYFQGNSAPDKSGLPSDRFSAERTGGSVSTLTIQRTQQEDSAVYLCASSLGWGRRTGELFFGEGSRLTVL.

The V and J genes are TRBV20-1 and TRBJ2-7; 13 bases agree with TRBD2. In germline, CDR1 is DFQATT, CDR2 SNEGSKA (reference sequence). J was trimmed by 1 base and V by 6 bases; bases with no gene match: 6. The CDR3 loop spans 15 amino acids. CDR3 DNA: TGCAGTGCCTACGGACTAGCGGGAGCGTCCTACGAGCAGTACTTC. Translation gives CSAYGLAGASYEQYF.

At least ten counts were recorded for this clonotype. The V call is TRBV20-1, the J call TRBJ2-7; 9 bases fit TRBD1. Losses at the gene ends were 1 base for V and 6 bases for J; bases not matched to a gene: 1. This CDR3 is built from 12 residues. Per germline, CDR1 DFQATT and CDR2 SNEGSKA (reference sequence). This CDR3 is CSARVDRGEQYF. The CDR3 region has the DNA TGCAGTGCTAGAGTGGACAGGGGCGAGCAGTACTTC.

This clonotype was counted at least ten times. This chain links TRBV29-1 with TRBJ2-1; tentatively, D is TRBD2 (6 bases). The germline gives CDR1 SQVTM, CDR2 ANQGSEA. This CDR3 has 13 residues. Deletions cut 3 bases from V and 4 bases from J, with 10 bases between. As DNA, the CDR3 is TGCAGCGTTGAGGGACTGTGGTACAATGAGCAGTTCTTC. It yields the protein CSVEGLWYNEQFF.